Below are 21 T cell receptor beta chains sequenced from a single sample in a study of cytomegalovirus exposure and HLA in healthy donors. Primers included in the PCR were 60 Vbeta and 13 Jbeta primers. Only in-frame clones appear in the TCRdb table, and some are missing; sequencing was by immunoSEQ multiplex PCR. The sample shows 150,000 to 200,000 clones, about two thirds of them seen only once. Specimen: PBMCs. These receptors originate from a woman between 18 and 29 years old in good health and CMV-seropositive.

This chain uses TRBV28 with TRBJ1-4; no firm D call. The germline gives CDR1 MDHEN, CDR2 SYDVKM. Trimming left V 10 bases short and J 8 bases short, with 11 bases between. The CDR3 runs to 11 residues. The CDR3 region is CATLMSEKLFF. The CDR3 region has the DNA TGTGCCACCCTTATGTCCGAAAAACTGTTTTTT. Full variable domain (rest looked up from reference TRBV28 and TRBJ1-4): DVKVTQSSRYLVKRTGEKVFLECVQDMDHENMFWYRQDPGLGLRLIYFSYDVKMKEKGDIPEGYSVSREKKERFSLILESASTNQTSMYLCATLMSEKLFFGSGTQLSVL.

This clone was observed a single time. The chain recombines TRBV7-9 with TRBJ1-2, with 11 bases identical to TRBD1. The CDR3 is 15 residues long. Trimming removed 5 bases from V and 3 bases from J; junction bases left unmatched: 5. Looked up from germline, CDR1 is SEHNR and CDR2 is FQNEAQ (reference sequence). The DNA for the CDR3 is TGTGCCAGCAGCCAGGACAGGGGGCAAGACTATGGCTACACCTTC. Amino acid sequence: CASSQDRGQDYGYTF.

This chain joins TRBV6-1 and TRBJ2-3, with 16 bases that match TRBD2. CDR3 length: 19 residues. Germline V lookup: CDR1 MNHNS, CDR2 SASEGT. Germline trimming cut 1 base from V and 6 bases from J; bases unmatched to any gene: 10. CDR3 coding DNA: TGTGCCAGCAGTGAAGGAAGTCCGGGACTAGCGGGAGGGGGGGATACGCAGTATTTT. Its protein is CASSEGSPGLAGGGDTQYF.

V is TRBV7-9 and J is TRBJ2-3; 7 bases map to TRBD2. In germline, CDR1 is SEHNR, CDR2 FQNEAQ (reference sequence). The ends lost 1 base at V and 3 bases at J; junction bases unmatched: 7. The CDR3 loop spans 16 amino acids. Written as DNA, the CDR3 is TGTGCCAGCAGCTTAGATTGGGTTAGCGGGACAGATACGCAGTATTTT. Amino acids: CASSLDWVSGTDTQYF.

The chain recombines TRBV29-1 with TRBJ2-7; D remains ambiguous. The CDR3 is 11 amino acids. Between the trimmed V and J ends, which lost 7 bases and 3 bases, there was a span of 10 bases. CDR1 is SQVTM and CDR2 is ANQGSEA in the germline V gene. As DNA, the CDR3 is TGCAGCGCAGAAGACTTCTACGAGCAGTACTTC. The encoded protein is CSAEDFYEQYF.

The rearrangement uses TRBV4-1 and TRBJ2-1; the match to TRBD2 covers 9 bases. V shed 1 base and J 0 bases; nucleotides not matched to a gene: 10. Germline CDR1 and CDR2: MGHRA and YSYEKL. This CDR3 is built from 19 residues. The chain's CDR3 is CASSQAPGLAESSYNEQFF. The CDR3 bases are TGCGCCAGCAGCCAAGCACCGGGACTAGCCGAGAGCTCCTACAATGAGCAGTTCTTC.

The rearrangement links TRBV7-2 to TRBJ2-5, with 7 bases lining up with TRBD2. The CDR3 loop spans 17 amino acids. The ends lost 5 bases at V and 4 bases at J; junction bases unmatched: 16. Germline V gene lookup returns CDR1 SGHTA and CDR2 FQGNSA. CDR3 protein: CASSRLWSREKGETQYF. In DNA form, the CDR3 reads TGTGCCAGCAGCCGATTGTGGTCGCGGGAGAAGGGAGAGACCCAGTACTTC.

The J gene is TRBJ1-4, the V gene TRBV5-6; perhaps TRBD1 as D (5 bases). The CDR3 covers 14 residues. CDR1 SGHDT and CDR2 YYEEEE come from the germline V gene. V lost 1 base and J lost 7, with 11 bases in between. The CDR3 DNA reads TGTGCCAGCAGCTTGCCCGGGGGGGGTGAAAAACTGTTTTTT. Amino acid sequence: CASSLPGGGEKLFF.

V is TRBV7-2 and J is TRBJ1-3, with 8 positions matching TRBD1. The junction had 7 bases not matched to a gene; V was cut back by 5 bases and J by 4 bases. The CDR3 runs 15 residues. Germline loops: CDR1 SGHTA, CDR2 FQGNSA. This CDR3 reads CASSPQTGAGNTIYF. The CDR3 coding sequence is TGTGCCAGCAGCCCTCAGACAGGGGCAGGAAACACCATATATTTT.

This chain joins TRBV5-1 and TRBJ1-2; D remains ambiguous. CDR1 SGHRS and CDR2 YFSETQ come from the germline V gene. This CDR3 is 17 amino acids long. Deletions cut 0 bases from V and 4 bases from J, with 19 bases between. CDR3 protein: CASSLEGLGRNGYGYTF. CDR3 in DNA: TGCGCCAGCAGCTTGGAGGGTTTGGGGAGGAACGGCTATGGCTACACCTTC.

The DNA for the CDR3 is TGTGCCACCAGCCTTCGGGTGCAGGCGGGTGTTAGCAATCAGCCCCAGCATTTT. This translates into CATSLRVQAGVSNQPQHF. V usage is TRBV15 and J usage is TRBJ1-5; D is unresolved. The length of the CDR3 is 18 residues. V lost 5 bases and J lost 0, with 20 bases in between. Germline V gene sequence: CDR1 LNHNV, CDR2 YYDKDF (reference sequence).

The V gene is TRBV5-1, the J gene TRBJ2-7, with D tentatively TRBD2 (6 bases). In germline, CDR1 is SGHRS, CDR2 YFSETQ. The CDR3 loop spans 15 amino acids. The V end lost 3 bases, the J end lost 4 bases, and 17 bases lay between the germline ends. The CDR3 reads CASSSSGGTGYEQYF. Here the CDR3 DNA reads TGCGCCAGCAGCTCCTCCGGGGGTACGGGTTACGAGCAGTACTTC.

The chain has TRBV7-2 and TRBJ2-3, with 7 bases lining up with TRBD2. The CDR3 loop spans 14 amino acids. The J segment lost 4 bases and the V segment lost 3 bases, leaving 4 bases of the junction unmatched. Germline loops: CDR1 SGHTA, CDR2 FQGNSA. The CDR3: CASSFSTSPDTQYF. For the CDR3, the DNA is TGTGCCAGCAGCTTCTCGACTAGCCCAGATACGCAGTATTTT.

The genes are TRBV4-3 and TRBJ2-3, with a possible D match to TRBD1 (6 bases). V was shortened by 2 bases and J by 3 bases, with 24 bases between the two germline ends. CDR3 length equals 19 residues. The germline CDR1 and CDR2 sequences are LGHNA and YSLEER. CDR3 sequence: CASSQNQIIRGSITDTQYF. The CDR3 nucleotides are TGCGCCAGCAGCCAAAATCAGATCATTAGGGGGTCCATAACAGATACGCAGTATTTT.

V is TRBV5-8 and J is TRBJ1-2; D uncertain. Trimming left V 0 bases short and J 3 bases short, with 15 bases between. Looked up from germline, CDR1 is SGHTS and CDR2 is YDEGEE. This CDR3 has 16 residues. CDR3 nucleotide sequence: TGTGCCAGCAGCTTGGCCGGTTTAGCCCCGGACTATGGCTACACCTTC. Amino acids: CASSLAGLAPDYGYTF.

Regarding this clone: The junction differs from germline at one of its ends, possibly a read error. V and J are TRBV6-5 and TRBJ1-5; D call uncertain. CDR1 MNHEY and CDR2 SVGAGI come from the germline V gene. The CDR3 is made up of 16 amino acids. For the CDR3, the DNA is TGTGCCAGCAGGTACTCGAGCCTAGCTAGCAATCAGCCCCAGCATTTT. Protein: CASRYSSLASNQPQHF.

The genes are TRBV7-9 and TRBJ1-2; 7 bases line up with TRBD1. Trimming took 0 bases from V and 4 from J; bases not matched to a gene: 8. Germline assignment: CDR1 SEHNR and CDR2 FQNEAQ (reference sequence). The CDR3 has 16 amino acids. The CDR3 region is CASSLAQGQAIYGYTF. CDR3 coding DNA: TGTGCCAGCAGCTTAGCCCAAGGACAGGCAATCTATGGCTACACCTTC. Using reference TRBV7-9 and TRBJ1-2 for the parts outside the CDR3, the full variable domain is DTGVSQNPRHKITKRGQNVTFRCDPISEHNRLYWYRQTLGQGPEFLTYFQNEAQLEKSRLLSDRFSAERPKGSFSTLEIQRTEQGDSAMYLCASSLAQGQAIYGYTFGSGTRLTVV.

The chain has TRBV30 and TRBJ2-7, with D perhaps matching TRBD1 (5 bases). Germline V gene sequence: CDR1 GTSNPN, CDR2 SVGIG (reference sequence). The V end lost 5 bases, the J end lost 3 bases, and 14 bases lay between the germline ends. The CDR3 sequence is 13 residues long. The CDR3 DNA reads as TGTGCCTGGTGCGTGGGGCTTGGCTACGAGCAGTACTTC. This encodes CAWCVGLGYEQYF. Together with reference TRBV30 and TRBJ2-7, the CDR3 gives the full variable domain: SQTIHQWPATLVQPVGSPLSLECTVEGTSNPNLYWYRQAAGRGLQLLFYSVGIGQISSEVPQNLSASRPQDRQFILSSKKLLLSDSGFYLCAWCVGLGYEQYFGPGTRLTVT.

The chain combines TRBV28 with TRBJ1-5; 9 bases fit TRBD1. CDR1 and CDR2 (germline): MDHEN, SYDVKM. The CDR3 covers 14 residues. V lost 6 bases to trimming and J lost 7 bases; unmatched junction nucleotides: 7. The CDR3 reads CASRPTGGRQPQHF. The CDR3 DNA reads TGTGCCAGCAGACCAACAGGGGGCAGGCAGCCCCAGCATTTT.

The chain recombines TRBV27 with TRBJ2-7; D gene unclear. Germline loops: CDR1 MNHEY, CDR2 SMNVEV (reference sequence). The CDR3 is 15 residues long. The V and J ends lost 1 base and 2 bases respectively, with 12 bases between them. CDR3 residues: CASSLWAGTTYEQYF. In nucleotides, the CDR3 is TGTGCCAGCAGTTTATGGGCAGGAACCACCTACGAGCAGTACTTC.

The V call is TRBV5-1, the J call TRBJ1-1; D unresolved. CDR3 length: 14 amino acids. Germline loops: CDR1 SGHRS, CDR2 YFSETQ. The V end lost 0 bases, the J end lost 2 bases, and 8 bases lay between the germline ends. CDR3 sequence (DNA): TGCGCCAGCAGCTTGGACAGCTATAACACTGAAGCTTTCTTT. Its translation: CASSLDSYNTEAFF.